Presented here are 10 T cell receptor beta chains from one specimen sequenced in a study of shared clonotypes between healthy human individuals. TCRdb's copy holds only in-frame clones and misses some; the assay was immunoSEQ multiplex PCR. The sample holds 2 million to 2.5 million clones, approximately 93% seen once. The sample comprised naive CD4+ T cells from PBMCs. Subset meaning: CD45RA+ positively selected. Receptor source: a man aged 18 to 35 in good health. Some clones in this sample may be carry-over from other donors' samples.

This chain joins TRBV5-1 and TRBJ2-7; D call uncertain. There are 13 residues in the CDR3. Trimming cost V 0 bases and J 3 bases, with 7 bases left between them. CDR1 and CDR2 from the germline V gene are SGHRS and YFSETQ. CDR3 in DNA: TGCGCCAGCAGCTTGGATCTACGCTACGAGCAGTACTTC. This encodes CASSLDLRYEQYF. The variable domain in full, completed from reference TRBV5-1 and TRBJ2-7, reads KAGVTQTPRYLIKTRGQQVTLSCSPISGHRSVSWYQQTPGQGLQFLFEYFSETQRNKGNFPGRFSGRQFSNSRSEMNVSTLELGDSALYLCASSLDLRYEQYFGPGTRLTVT.

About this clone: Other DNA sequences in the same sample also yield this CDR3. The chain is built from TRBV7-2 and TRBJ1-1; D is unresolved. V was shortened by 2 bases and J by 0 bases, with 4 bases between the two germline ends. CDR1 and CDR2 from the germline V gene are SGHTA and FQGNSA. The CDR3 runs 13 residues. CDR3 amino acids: CASSLRMNTEAFF. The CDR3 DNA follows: TGTGCCAGCAGCTTACGAATGAACACTGAAGCTTTCTTT.

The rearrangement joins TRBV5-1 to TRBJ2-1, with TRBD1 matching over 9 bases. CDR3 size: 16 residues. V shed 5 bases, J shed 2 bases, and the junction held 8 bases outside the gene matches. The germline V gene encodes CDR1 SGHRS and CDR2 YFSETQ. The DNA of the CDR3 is TGCGCCAGCAGTGAAATGGGACAGGGTACCTACAATGAGCAGTTCTTC. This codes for CASSEMGQGTYNEQFF. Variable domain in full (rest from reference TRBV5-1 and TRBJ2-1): KAGVTQTPRYLIKTRGQQVTLSCSPISGHRSVSWYQQTPGQGLQFLFEYFSETQRNKGNFPGRFSGRQFSNSRSEMNVSTLELGDSALYLCASSEMGQGTYNEQFFGPGTRLTVL.

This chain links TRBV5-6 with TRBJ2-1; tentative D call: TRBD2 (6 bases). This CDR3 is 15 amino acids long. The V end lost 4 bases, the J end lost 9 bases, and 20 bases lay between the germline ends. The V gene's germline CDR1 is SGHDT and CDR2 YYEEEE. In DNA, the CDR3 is TGTGCCAGCAGCCCGGGACTCCTACATGGCAGTGAGCAGTTCTTC. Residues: CASSPGLLHGSEQFF.

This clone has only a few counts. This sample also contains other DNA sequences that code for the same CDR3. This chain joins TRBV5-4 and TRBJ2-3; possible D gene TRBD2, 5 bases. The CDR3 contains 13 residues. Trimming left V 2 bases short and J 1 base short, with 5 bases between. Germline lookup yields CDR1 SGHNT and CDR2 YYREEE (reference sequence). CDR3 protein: CASSLAGTDTQYF. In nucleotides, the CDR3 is TGTGCCAGCAGCTTAGCGGGCACAGATACGCAGTATTTT. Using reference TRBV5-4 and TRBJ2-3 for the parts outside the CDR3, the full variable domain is ETGVTQSPTHLIKTRGQQVTLRCSSQSGHNTVSWYQQALGQGPQFIFQYYREEENGRGNFPPRFSGLQFPNYSSELNVNALELDDSALYLCASSLAGTDTQYFGPGTRLTVL.

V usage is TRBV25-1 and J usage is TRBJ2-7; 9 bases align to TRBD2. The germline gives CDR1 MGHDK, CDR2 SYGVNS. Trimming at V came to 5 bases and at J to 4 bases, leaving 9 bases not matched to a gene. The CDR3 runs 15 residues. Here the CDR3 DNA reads TGTGCCAGCAGTCCCCCCGGGACTAGCTTGTACGAGCAGTACTTC. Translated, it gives CASSPPGTSLYEQYF.

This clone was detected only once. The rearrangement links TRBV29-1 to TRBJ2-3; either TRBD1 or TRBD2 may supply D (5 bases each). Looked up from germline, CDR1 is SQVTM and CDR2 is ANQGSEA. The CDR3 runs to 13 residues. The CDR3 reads CAVGARITDTQYF. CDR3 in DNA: TGCGCTGTCGGGGCGCGAATCACAGATACGCAGTATTTT.

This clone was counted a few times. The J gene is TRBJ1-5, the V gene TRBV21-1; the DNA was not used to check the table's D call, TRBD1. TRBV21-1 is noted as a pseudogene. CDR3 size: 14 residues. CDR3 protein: CASSDRDCNQPQHF. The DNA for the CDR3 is TGTGCCAGCAGTGACAGGGACTGCAATCAGCCCCAGCATTTT.

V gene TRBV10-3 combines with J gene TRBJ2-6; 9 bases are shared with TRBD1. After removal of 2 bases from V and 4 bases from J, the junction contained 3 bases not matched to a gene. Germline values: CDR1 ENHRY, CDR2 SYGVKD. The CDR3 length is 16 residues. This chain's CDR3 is CAISEGQGPGANVLTF. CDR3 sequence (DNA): TGTGCCATCAGTGAGGGACAGGGGCCCGGGGCCAACGTCCTGACTTTC.

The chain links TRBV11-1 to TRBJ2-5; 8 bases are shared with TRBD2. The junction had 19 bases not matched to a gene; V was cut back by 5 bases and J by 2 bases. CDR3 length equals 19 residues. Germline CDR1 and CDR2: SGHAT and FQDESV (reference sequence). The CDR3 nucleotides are TGTGCCAGCAGCCGAGGTGCCGCAGAGATGGGACTAGAGCAAGAGACCCAGTACTTC. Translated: CASSRGAAEMGLEQETQYF.